This is a list of T cell receptor beta chains from one sample in a study of blood T cell repertoires in COVID-19. This table comes from immunoSEQ multiplex PCR, and its TCRdb copy is limited to in-frame clones, with some not included. The sample records 70,000 to 95,000 clones, about 81% being singletons. The specimen was peripheral blood. The receptor set was obtained from a human donor in a cohort sampled during active COVID-19. Both conserved end residues are part of each CDR3. The D gene is left open where the match is weak. The size of a clone is reported for some rows only, either as once, few or many, or as a class for expanded clones.

v_gene	j_gene	d_gene	abundance	CDR3aa	CDR3nt
TRBV28	TRBJ1-2	NA	NA	CASSPSDSYGYTF	TGTGCCAGCAGCCCATCCGACAGCTATGGCTACACCTTC
TRBV28	TRBJ2-7	TRBD1	NA	CASSPYRGITYEQYF	TGTGCCAGCAGTCCCTACAGGGGTATAACCTACGAGCAGTACTTC
TRBV5-1	TRBJ2-2	NA	once	CASSPGSFANTGELFF	TGCGCCAGCAGCCCAGGGTCTTTTGCGAACACCGGGGAGCTGTTTTTT
TRBV6-6	TRBJ1-1	NA	NA	CASSYSQVEAFF	TGTGCCAGCAGTTACTCTCAGGTTGAAGCTTTCTTT
TRBV5-1	TRBJ1-6	NA	NA	CASSSREGGNSPLHF	TGCGCCAGCAGCTCCCGGGAGGGGGGTAATTCACCCCTCCACTTT
TRBV29-1	TRBJ2-2	NA	few	CSVTANTGELFF	TGCAGCGTAACAGCGAACACCGGGGAGCTGTTTTTT
TRBV3-1/TRBV3-2	TRBJ2-7	NA	NA	CASSGGTLLRYEQYF	TGTGCCAGTAGCGGCGGGACCCTACTTCGATACGAGCAGTACTTC
TRBV7-3	TRBJ2-7	TRBD2	NA	CASSRGGPYEQYF	TGTGCCAGCAGCCGGGGGGGCCCCTACGAGCAGTACTTC
TRBV14	TRBJ2-6	NA	NA	CASSPLYSSGANVLTF	TGTGCCAGCAGCCCCCTGTACAGCTCTGGGGCCAACGTCCTGACTTTC
TRBV7-3	TRBJ2-1	NA	NA	CASSHYGRGDNEQFF	TGTGCCAGCAGCCACTATGGCAGGGGTGACAATGAGCAGTTCTTC
TRBV3-1/TRBV3-2	TRBJ1-2	NA	NA	CASSQDHPRYGYTF	TGTGCCAGCAGCCAAGATCACCCCAGGTATGGCTACACCTTC
TRBV7-3	TRBJ2-1	TRBD2	NA	CASSSSGGVYNEQFF	TGTGCCAGCAGCTCAAGCGGGGGGGTTTACAATGAGCAGTTCTTC
TRBV3-1/TRBV3-2	TRBJ2-7	TRBD2	NA	CASSPTSGGAYEQYF	TGTGCCAGCAGCCCCACTAGCGGGGGGGCCTACGAGCAGTACTTC
TRBV18	TRBJ1-1	NA	few	CASSLGQGMNTEAFF	TGTGCCAGCTCCCTAGGGCAGGGAATGAACACTGAAGCTTTCTTT
TRBV11-3	TRBJ2-1	TRBD2	once	CASSLDSGGLKQFF	TGTGCCAGCAGCTTAGACAGCGGGGGCCTGAAGCAGTTCTTC
TRBV5-1	TRBJ2-3	TRBD1	NA	CASSLPGTGYSDTQYF	TGCGCCAGCAGCCTCCCCGGGACAGGGTATAGCGATACGCAGTATTTT
TRBV2	TRBJ1-2	TRBD1	NA	CASSGRGHPHGYTF	TGTGCCAGCAGTGGAAGGGGGCACCCGCATGGCTACACCTTC
TRBV19	TRBJ2-7	TRBD1	NA	CASSMPGQGAYEQYF	TGTGCCAGTAGTATGCCAGGACAGGGGGCCTACGAGCAGTACTTC
TRBV4-3	TRBJ1-6	TRBD1	NA	CASSQVDRGSPLHF	TGCGCCAGCAGCCAAGTTGACAGGGGTTCACCCCTCCACTTT
TRBV7-2	TRBJ1-2	NA	NA	CASSPTLEASNYGYTF	TGTGCCAGCAGCCCAACTTTGGAGGCTTCTAACTATGGCTACACCTTC
TRBV6-1	TRBJ1-1	NA	NA	CASSDREGQQAFF	TGTGCCAGCAGTGACCGGGAGGGACAACAAGCTTTCTTT
TRBV6-4	TRBJ2-5	NA	NA	CASSPGEMQTQYF	TGTGCCAGCAGCCCAGGGGAGATGCAGACCCAGTACTTC
TRBV14	TRBJ2-7	TRBD1	NA	CASSQSPGQGKRWEQYF	TGTGCCAGCAGCCAATCCCCAGGACAGGGGAAAAGGTGGGAGCAGTACTTC
TRBV19	TRBJ1-6	NA	NA	CASSPSGGPPWNSPLHF	TGTGCCAGTAGTCCCTCTGGAGGGCCTCCATGGAATTCACCCCTCCACTTT
TRBV2	TRBJ2-7	NA	NA	CASSLTYEQYF	TGTGCCAGCAGCCTTACCTACGAGCAGTACTTC
TRBV12-3/TRBV12-4	TRBJ2-7	NA	once	CASSPQGYEQYF	TGTGCCAGCAGCCCACAGGGATACGAGCAGTACTTC
TRBV5-1	TRBJ2-3	TRBD1	NA	CASSLRTGGDGDTQYF	TGCGCCAGCAGCCTCAGGACAGGGGGTGATGGAGATACGCAGTATTTT
TRBV5-1	TRBJ2-7	TRBD2	NA	CASSFAAGTSGDEQYF	TGCGCCAGCAGCTTTGCCGCCGGGACTAGCGGCGACGAGCAGTACTTC
TRBV24-1	TRBJ2-3	TRBD1	NA	CATSDLTGGDSDTQYF	TGTGCCACCAGTGACTTGACAGGGGGGGACTCAGATACGCAGTATTTT